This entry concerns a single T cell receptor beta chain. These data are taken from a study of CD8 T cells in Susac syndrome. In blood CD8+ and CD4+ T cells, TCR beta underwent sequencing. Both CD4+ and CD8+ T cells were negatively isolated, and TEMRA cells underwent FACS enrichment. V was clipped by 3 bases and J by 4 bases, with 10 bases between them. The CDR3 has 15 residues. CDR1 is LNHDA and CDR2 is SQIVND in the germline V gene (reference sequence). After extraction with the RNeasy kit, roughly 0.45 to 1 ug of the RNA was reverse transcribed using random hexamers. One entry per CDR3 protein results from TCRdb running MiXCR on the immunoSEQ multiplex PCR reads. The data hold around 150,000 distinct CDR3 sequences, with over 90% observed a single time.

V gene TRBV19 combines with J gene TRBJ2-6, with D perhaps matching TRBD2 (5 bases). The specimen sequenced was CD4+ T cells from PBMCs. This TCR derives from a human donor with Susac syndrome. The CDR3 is CASSIQAAGANVLTF. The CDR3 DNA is TGTGCCAGTAGTATTCAAGCGGCCGGGGCCAACGTCCTGACTTTC.